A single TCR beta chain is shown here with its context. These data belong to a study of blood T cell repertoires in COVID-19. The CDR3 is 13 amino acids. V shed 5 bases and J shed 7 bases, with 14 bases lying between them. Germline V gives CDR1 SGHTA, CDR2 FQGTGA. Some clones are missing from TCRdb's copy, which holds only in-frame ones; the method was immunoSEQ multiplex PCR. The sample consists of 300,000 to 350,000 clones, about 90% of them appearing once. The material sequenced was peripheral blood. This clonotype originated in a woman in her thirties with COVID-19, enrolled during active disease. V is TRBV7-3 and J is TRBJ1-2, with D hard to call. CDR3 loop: CASSDRGLGGYTF. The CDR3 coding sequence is TGTGCCAGCAGCGACCGAGGCCTAGGTGGCTACACCTTC.